What follows are 20 T cell receptor beta chains derived from one specimen sequenced in a study of T cells in Graves' hyperthyroidism and ophthalmopathy. TCR beta CDR3 regions were amplified from RNA. The study used the HTBI primer set for a first-round RT-PCR of the TCR CDR3. TCRdb fed the multiplex PCR reads into MiXCR, producing one record per CDR3 protein. This sample has under 400,000 distinct CDR3 sequences, with around a sixth found just once. The material sequenced was blood. Source of these receptors: a woman aged 18-29 years with Graves' hyperthyroidism that later progressed to Graves' ophthalmopathy.

This clonotype was seen repeatedly, ten times or more. V gene TRBV2 combines with J gene TRBJ2-5; perhaps TRBD2 as D (6 bases). The germline gives CDR1 SNHLY, CDR2 FYNNEI. Trimming cost V 4 bases and J 5 bases, with 14 bases left between them. There are 14 residues in the CDR3. CDR3 sequence reads: CASSVLGRRETQYF. As DNA, the CDR3 is TGTGCCAGCAGTGTTTTAGGGAGGAGGGAGACCCAGTACTTC. The entire variable domain, with the rest obtained from reference TRBV2 and TRBJ2-5, is as follows: EPEVTQTPSHQVTQMGQEVILRCVPISNHLYFYWYRQILGQKVEFLVSFYNNEISEKSEIFDDQFSVERPDGSNFTLKIRSTKLEDSAMYFCASSVLGRRETQYFGPGTRLLVL.

This clonotype has at least ten counts. The J gene is TRBJ1-1, the V gene TRBV12-3 or TRBV12-4, with D possibly being TRBD1 (6 bases). Trimming took 4 bases from V and 8 from J, leaving 11 bases between them. The CDR3 runs 12 residues. This CDR3 reads CASSWGHAEAFF. The CDR3 DNA sequence: TGTGCCAGCAGTTGGGGACATGCCGAAGCTTTCTTT.

This clonotype was recorded many times. The chain carries TRBV12-3 or TRBV12-4 and TRBJ2-1; 15 bases fit TRBD2. After removal of 5 bases from V and 9 bases from J, the junction contained 5 bases not matched to a gene. The CDR3 runs 15 residues. Written as DNA, the CDR3 is TGTGCCAGCAGTCACGGGACTAGCGGGAGGAGTGAGCAGTTCTTC. Its protein product is CASSHGTSGRSEQFF.

The chain carries TRBV5-4 and TRBJ2-3; 7 bases align to TRBD1. This CDR3 region has 14 residues. CDR1 SGHNT and CDR2 YYREEE come from the germline V gene (reference sequence). The trim removed 5 bases at V and 7 bases at J, leaving 10 bases unmatched. CDR3 sequence: CASSPGQLPNTQYF. The CDR3 DNA reads TGTGCCAGCAGTCCGGGACAGCTACCTAATACGCAGTATTTT.

This clonotype came up many times. CDR3: CSVEDGSLADTQYF. The CDR3 DNA sequence: TGCAGCGTTGAAGACGGGAGTCTAGCAGATACGCAGTATTTT. The rearrangement joins TRBV29-1 to TRBJ2-3; the D gene is possibly TRBD2 (6 bases). This CDR3 has 14 amino acids. CDR1 is SQVTM, CDR2 ANQGSEA, per germline. With 0 bases removed from V and 4 bases from J, the gap between germline ends came to 11 bases.

This chain joins TRBV6-1 and TRBJ2-7; 9 bases fit TRBD1. Trimming cost V 5 bases and J 3 bases; bases outside gene matches: 8. The V gene's germline CDR1 is MNHNS and CDR2 SASEGT. The CDR3 sequence is 15 residues long. The CDR3 nucleotides are TGTGCCAGCAGTCCGATTGGACAGGGGCTCTACGAGCAGTACTTC. It codes for CASSPIGQGLYEQYF.

The chain recombines TRBV9 with TRBJ1-4; tentatively, D is TRBD1 (5 bases). The CDR3 contains 15 residues. V lost 0 bases and J lost 5, with 11 bases in between. From germline, CDR1 is SGDLS and CDR2 YYNGEE. The CDR3 sequence: CASSVALRENEKLFF. For the CDR3, the DNA is TGTGCCAGCAGCGTAGCCCTCAGGGAAAATGAAAAACTGTTTTTT.

CDR3 protein: CSVDATGTAKNTEAFF. For the CDR3, the DNA is TGCAGCGTTGACGCGACCGGGACAGCGAAGAACACTGAAGCTTTCTTT. This chain links TRBV29-1 with TRBJ1-1, with 7 bases fitting TRBD1. The CDR3 sequence is 16 residues long. In germline, CDR1 is SQVTM, CDR2 ANQGSEA. Trimming at V came to 3 bases and at J to 1 base, leaving 11 bases not matched to a gene.

This clonotype was detected once. This could be a read error, since a much larger clone is one nucleotide away. CDR3 region: CASSLGRGFPYNEQLF. For the CDR3, the DNA is TGTGCCAGCAGCTTAGGGCGGGGGTTCCCCTACAATGAGCAGCTCTTC. This chain connects TRBV11-2 to TRBJ2-1; 7 bases map to TRBD2. The CDR3 runs 16 residues. The germline V gene encodes CDR1 SGHAT and CDR2 FQNNGV. Drawing the rest from reference TRBV11-2 and TRBJ2-1, the complete variable domain is EAGVAQSPRYKIIEKRQSVAFWCNPISGHATLYWYQQILGQGPKLLIQFQNNGVVDDSQLPKDRFSAERLKGVDSTLKIQPAKLEDSAVYLCASSLGRGFPYNEQLFGPGTRLTVL.

This clonotype was observed at least ten times. The germline gene is not matched at one end of the junction; a read error may be the cause. The chain has TRBV24-1 and TRBJ2-7; TRBD1 matches 8 bases. Looked up from germline, CDR1 is KGHDR and CDR2 is SFDVKD. The CDR3 totals 13 residues. CDR3 sequence (DNA): TGTGCCACGAGTGCCGCCGGGACAGGTGAGCAGTACTTC. This sequence encodes CATSAAGTGEQYF.

A few counts support this clonotype. The chain couples TRBV5-1 to TRBJ2-7, with 7 nucleotides matching TRBD2. Trimming at V came to 3 bases and at J to 4 bases, leaving 4 bases not matched to a gene. Germline V CDR1 and CDR2: SGHRS, YFSETQ. The length of the CDR3 is 13 residues. This CDR3 reads CASSSEGGYEQYF. CDR3 DNA sequence: TGCGCCAGCAGCTCTGAGGGAGGGTACGAGCAGTACTTC. The variable domain in full, completed from reference TRBV5-1 and TRBJ2-7, reads KAGVTQTPRYLIKTRGQQVTLSCSPISGHRSVSWYQQTPGQGLQFLFEYFSETQRNKGNFPGRFSGRQFSNSRSEMNVSTLELGDSALYLCASSSEGGYEQYFGPGTRLTVT.

This clonotype was seen repeatedly, ten times or more. The V call is TRBV13, the J call TRBJ2-7; possible D gene TRBD2, 5 bases. CDR1 is PRHDT, CDR2 FYEKMQ, per germline (reference sequence). Trimming removed 5 bases at V and 0 bases at J, with 17 bases between. There are 16 residues in the CDR3. The CDR3 here is CASSPTGKSGSYEQYF. CDR3 sequence (DNA): TGTGCCAGCAGCCCGACGGGGAAATCTGGCTCCTACGAGCAGTACTTC.

V gene TRBV7-9 combines with J gene TRBJ2-3; no clear D gene. Germline V gives CDR1 SEHNR, CDR2 FQNEAQ (reference sequence). The V end was cut by 2 bases, the J end by 8 bases, with 20 bases between. The CDR3 runs to 16 residues. The CDR3: CASSLSMESARFTQYF. The CDR3 DNA reads TGTGCCAGCAGCTTATCGATGGAATCGGCCAGGTTTACGCAGTATTTT. The full variable domain, in which reference TRBV7-9 and TRBJ2-3 provide the parts outside the CDR3, is DTGVSQNPRHKITKRGQNVTFRCDPISEHNRLYWYRQTLGQGPEFLTYFQNEAQLEKSRLLSDRFSAERPKGSFSTLEIQRTEQGDSAMYLCASSLSMESARFTQYFGPGTRLTVL.

This clonotype was counted only a few times. The chain links TRBV25-1 to TRBJ2-1, with D perhaps TRBD1 (5 bases). The CDR3 totals 10 residues. V was clipped by 10 bases and J by 4 bases, with 5 bases between them. Germline V gives CDR1 MGHDK, CDR2 SYGVNS. CDR3 sequence: CATGYNEQFF. For the CDR3, the DNA is TGTGCCACAGGGTACAATGAGCAGTTCTTC. Full variable domain (outside the CDR3, taken from reference TRBV25-1 and TRBJ2-1): EADIYQTPRYLVIGTGKKITLECSQTMGHDKMYWYQQDPGMELHLIHYSYGVNSTEKGDLSSESTVSRIRTEHFPLTLESARPSHTSQYLCATGYNEQFFGPGTRLTVL.

This rearrangement joins TRBV6-1 to TRBJ1-5; D gene unclear. The CDR3 is made up of 15 amino acids. V dropped 7 bases and J dropped 0 bases, with 13 bases sitting between them. The germline gives CDR1 MNHNS, CDR2 SASEGT. CDR3 coding DNA: TGTGCCAGCACTCACTACCCCGTTAGCAATCAGCCCCAGCATTTT. The encoded protein is CASTHYPVSNQPQHF.

This clonotype was seen a handful of times. The gene calls are TRBV20-1 and TRBJ1-1; D is undetermined. This CDR3 is built from 12 residues. Per the germline V gene, CDR1 is DFQATT and CDR2 is SNEGSKA (reference sequence). V was shortened by 3 bases and J by 2 bases, with 7 bases between the two germline ends. CDR3 DNA sequence: TGCAGTGCTAGTGCAGGTAACACTGAAGCTTTCTTT. Its protein product is CSASAGNTEAFF.

This rearrangement joins TRBV19 to TRBJ1-6; D possibly corresponds to TRBD1 (5 bases). This CDR3 is built from 16 residues. The ends were cut back, 5 bases at V and 5 bases at J, with 16 bases in the middle. Per the germline V gene, CDR1 is LNHDA and CDR2 is SQIVND (reference sequence). CDR3 region: CASSFVRASNNSPLHF. CDR3 coding DNA: TGTGCCAGTAGTTTCGTCAGGGCCTCAAATAATTCACCCCTCCACTTT.

Many counts were recorded for this clonotype. V and J are TRBV29-1 and TRBJ2-3, with TRBD2 matching over 9 bases. Germline values: CDR1 SQVTM, CDR2 ANQGSEA. The CDR3 has 16 amino acids. V shed 1 base, J shed 5 bases, and the junction held 10 bases outside the gene matches. CDR3 protein: CSVEGHSGRSVDTQYF. The CDR3 DNA follows: TGCAGCGTTGAAGGCCATAGCGGGAGATCTGTAGATACGCAGTATTTT.

At least ten counts were recorded for this clonotype. The rearrangement uses TRBV20-1 and TRBJ2-3, with D maybe TRBD1 (5 bases). Germline V CDR1 and CDR2: DFQATT, SNEGSKA (reference sequence). V was pared by 2 bases and J by 1 base, with 10 bases between. The CDR3 totals 14 residues. The CDR3 is CSARWPGRTDTQYF. The CDR3 DNA is TGCAGTGCTAGATGGCCAGGGCGCACAGATACGCAGTATTTT.

This clonotype has just a few counts. The chain joins TRBV25-1 to TRBJ2-5; 8 nucleotides match TRBD1. Germline V lookup: CDR1 MGHDK, CDR2 SYGVNS. CDR3 length: 16 residues. Trimming took 5 bases from V and 0 from J; bases not matched to a gene: 8. The CDR3 region is CASSPRTGWNQETQYF. The CDR3 coding sequence is TGTGCCAGCAGTCCGAGGACAGGGTGGAACCAAGAGACCCAGTACTTC. The variable domain in full, with the rest retrieved from reference TRBV25-1 and TRBJ2-5, is EADIYQTPRYLVIGTGKKITLECSQTMGHDKMYWYQQDPGMELHLIHYSYGVNSTEKGDLSSESTVSRIRTEHFPLTLESARPSHTSQYLCASSPRTGWNQETQYFGPGTRLLVL.